One and the same sample provided the 10 T cell receptor beta chains below, sequenced in a study of T-cell reconstitution after alpha-beta-depleted transplantation in children. A library of TCRbeta sequences, prepared with unique molecular identifiers, was generated. TCRdb processed the PCR reads anew with MiXCR; each CDR3 protein has one entry. The table lists approximately 200,000 distinct CDR3 sequences, approximately 14% of them singletons. The source was PBMCs from the stem cell graft donor, collected from the stem cell graft. The receptors were gathered from a human donor who donated a stem cell graft to a child with acute lymphoblastic leukemia.

There are many counts of this clonotype. The V gene is TRBV7-2, the J gene TRBJ2-1; 10 nucleotides line up with TRBD2. The junction had 4 bases not matched to a gene; V was cut back by 0 bases and J by 5 bases. The CDR3 consists of 16 residues. Looked up from germline, CDR1 is SGHTA and CDR2 is FQGNSA. CDR3 residues: CASSLAVGLAHNEQFF. The CDR3 coding sequence is TGTGCCAGCAGCTTAGCGGTGGGACTAGCGCACAATGAGCAGTTCTTC.

This clonotype was recorded many times. The chain employs TRBV5-1 and TRBJ2-1; 15 bases fit TRBD2. The V segment lost 3 bases and the J segment 6 bases; nucleotides outside the gene matches: 13. CDR1 and CDR2 from the germline V gene are SGHRS and YFSETQ. The CDR3 runs to 19 residues. This chain's CDR3 is CASSSGGLAGGMLSNEQFF. In DNA form, the CDR3 reads TGCGCCAGCAGCTCAGGGGGACTAGCGGGAGGTATGTTGAGCAATGAGCAGTTCTTC.

This clonotype was seen many times. V and J are TRBV7-9 and TRBJ2-7; a weak D match, TRBD2 (5 bases). This CDR3 has 14 residues. V was trimmed by 2 bases and J by 2 bases, leaving 10 bases between them. Germline V gene data show CDR1 as SEHNR and CDR2 as FQNEAQ (reference sequence). The CDR3 nucleotides read TGTGCCAGCAGCTTACGGGATCGGGCCTACGAGCAGTACTTC. Its translation is CASSLRDRAYEQYF.

This clonotype was found many times. The V and J genes are TRBV5-1 and TRBJ2-1; TRBD1 might be the D (6 bases). The V and J ends lost 6 bases and 8 bases respectively, with 15 bases between them. Per the germline V gene, CDR1 is SGHRS and CDR2 is YFSETQ. This CDR3 contains 13 residues. The CDR3 bases are TGCGCCAGCAAGGAACAGGGTTTCGATGAGCAGTTCTTC. Protein: CASKEQGFDEQFF.

This clonotype was counted at least ten times. The chain recombines TRBV20-1 with TRBJ2-2; D might be TRBD1 (6 bases). The V end was cut by 3 bases, the J end by 3 bases, with 8 bases between. CDR1 and CDR2 from the germline V gene are DFQATT and SNEGSKA (reference sequence). The CDR3 covers 13 residues. The CDR3 DNA sequence: TGCAGTGCTAGCAGGGGAGACACCGGGGAGCTGTTTTTT. As protein: CSASRGDTGELFF.

Many counts were recorded for this clonotype. The chain joins TRBV12-3 or TRBV12-4 to TRBJ1-5; a weak D match, TRBD1 (6 bases). The V and J ends lost 7 bases and 6 bases respectively, with 16 bases between them. The CDR3 covers 14 residues. The CDR3 spells CASTTGRGAQPQHF. The CDR3 nucleotides are TGTGCCAGCACCACGGGCAGGGGTGCTCAGCCCCAGCATTTT.

In this sample, this clonotype turned up many times. This rearrangement joins TRBV24-1 to TRBJ2-1, with D tentatively TRBD1 (6 bases). Germline loops: CDR1 KGHDR, CDR2 SFDVKD. The CDR3 is made up of 16 amino acids. Trimming removed 3 bases at V and 2 bases at J, with 13 bases between. The CDR3 nucleotides are TGTGCCACCAGTGATCCCAGGGGTCATCCCTACAATGAGCAGTTCTTC. It yields the protein CATSDPRGHPYNEQFF.

V gene TRBV5-1 combines with J gene TRBJ1-1; D is uncertain. The CDR3 runs 13 residues. Trimming cost V 0 bases and J 4 bases, with 7 bases left between them. Germline V gene sequence: CDR1 SGHRS, CDR2 YFSETQ. Here the CDR3 DNA reads TGCGCCAGCAGCTTGGAGGTTGTCACTGAAGCTTTCTTT. Its protein product is CASSLEVVTEAFF.

This clonotype has at least ten counts. The gene calls are TRBV5-1 and TRBJ2-1, with D possibly being TRBD2 (6 bases). The V gene's germline CDR1 is SGHRS and CDR2 YFSETQ. The CDR3 runs to 16 residues. V was trimmed by 0 bases and J by 0 bases, leaving 10 bases between them. CDR3 region: CASSLAEGGSYNEQFF. In DNA form, the CDR3 reads TGCGCCAGCAGCTTGGCGGAGGGCGGCTCCTACAATGAGCAGTTCTTC.

The chain is built from TRBV10-3 and TRBJ1-1, with D maybe TRBD1 (6 bases). CDR3 length equals 15 residues. Trimming left V 4 bases short and J 4 bases short, with 16 bases between. Germline V gives CDR1 ENHRY, CDR2 SYGVKD. The CDR3 region has the DNA TGTGCCATCAGTGCCATAACAGGGATTCGCACTGAAGCTTTCTTT. This translates into CAISAITGIRTEAFF.